This T cell receptor beta chain stems from a study of cytomegalovirus exposure and HLA in healthy donors. This clone was picked up one time. Vbeta (60) and Jbeta (13) primers were used in the PCR. Clones were read by immunoSEQ multiplex PCR, and TCRdb kept only the in-frame ones, dropping some. The repertoire has approximately 170,000 clones, over 60% of them found once; the top ten carry roughly 1.6%. CDR3 size: 17 residues. Germline loops: CDR1 MRHNA, CDR2 SNTAGT. With 6 bases removed from V and 5 bases from J, the gap between germline ends came to 24 bases. The TCR comes from a girl aged 5-17 years in good health and CMV-seronegative. The sequencing input was PBMCs. J is TRBJ2-3 and V is TRBV6-4; D perhaps matches TRBD2 (7 bases). CDR3 region: CASSPLGGGAGKDTQYF. The CDR3 region has the DNA TGTGCCAGCAGCCCCCTTGGGGGGGGCGCGGGTAAAGATACGCAGTATTTT.